Listed below are T cell receptor beta chains from one sample, sequenced in a study of neurological immune-mediated disorders. MiXCR was run by TCRdb on the 5' RACE reads, yielding one entry per CDR3 protein. The table lists roughly 100,000 distinct CDR3 sequences, less than 14% of them singletons. Sequencing input: PBMCs. The source is a female donor with HTLV-1-associated myelopathy (HAM/TSP). Both conserved end residues are part of each CDR3. The D gene is left open where the match is weak. Not all rows give a size; the values are once, few, many and, for expanded clones, a class.

j_call v_call d_call clone_size cdr3_nt cdr3_aa
TRBJ2-5 TRBV5-1 . many TGCGCCAGCAGCTTTCACTCATCCGGGCAGGAGACCCAGTACTTC CASSFHSSGQETQYF
TRBJ2-3 TRBV11-2 TRBD2 . TGTGCCAGCAGCTTAGTGCTAGCGGGGATCACAGATACGCAGTATTTT CASSLVLAGITDTQYF
TRBJ1-1 TRBV20-1 . . TGCAGTGCTTTGAACACTGAAGCTTTCTTT CSALNTEAFF
TRBJ2-7 TRBV25-1 . many TGTGCCAGCAGTGAATATCCCGGGACCTCCTACGAGCAGTACTTC CASSEYPGTSYEQYF
TRBJ2-5 TRBV5-1 TRBD1 many TGCGCCAGCAAAGGACAGGGGGAGACCCAGTACTTC CASKGQGETQYF
TRBJ1-3 TRBV24-1 . many TGTGCCACCAGTGAGTCCGGGACACAAACTGGAAACACCATATATTTT CATSESGTQTGNTIYF
TRBJ2-2 TRBV6-5 TRBD2 many TGTGCCAGCAGGACACTAGCGGAACACACCGGGGAGCTGTTTTTT CASRTLAEHTGELFF
TRBJ2-7 TRBV24-1 . many TGTGCCGCCGGGAGCAACTCCTACGAGCAGTACTTC CAAGSNSYEQYF
TRBJ1-1 TRBV4-1 . . TGCGCCAGCAGCCCCCCGTGGAACACTGAAGCTTTCTTT CASSPPWNTEAFF
TRBJ2-7 TRBV5-1 TRBD1 many TGCGCCAGCAGCACAGACAGGGCGGTTTCCTACGAGCAGTACTTC CASSTDRAVSYEQYF
TRBJ2-3 TRBV5-1 . many TGCGCCAGCAGCTTGGGGCGGGGCACTCGCACAGATACGCAGTATTTT CASSLGRGTRTDTQYF
TRBJ1-5 TRBV19 . many TGTGCCAGTACCTCAAGAGGGGGGATCAGCAGCAATCAGCCCCAGCATTTT CASTSRGGISSNQPQHF
TRBJ2-3 TRBV4-1 . many TGCGCCAGCAGCCCGGGACAATCATCCACAGATACGCAGTATTTT CASSPGQSSTDTQYF
TRBJ2-7 TRBV5-6 . many TGTGCCAGCAGCTTTGACGTCGGCCCACACACCTACGAGCAGTACTTC CASSFDVGPHTYEQYF
TRBJ2-1 TRBV5-1 TRBD2 many TGCGCCAGCAGCTCAATCGTACTAGCGGGGGGGCGGAGTGAGCAGTTCTTC CASSSIVLAGGRSEQFF
TRBJ2-3 TRBV5-1 TRBD2 . TGCGCCAGCGGAACTAGCGGGGGCTCTAGCACAGATACGCAGTATTTT CASGTSGGSSTDTQYF
TRBJ2-1 TRBV9 TRBD1 . TGTGCCAGCAGCATCGGGACAGGCAACGATGAGCAGTTCTTC CASSIGTGNDEQFF
TRBJ2-5 TRBV5-1 . many TGCGCCAGCAGCTTGGTTTCAGATTACGAGACCCAGTACTTC CASSLVSDYETQYF
TRBJ1-3 TRBV7-2 TRBD1 many TGTGCCAGCAGCCGGGACAGCTTCTCTGGAAACACCATATATTTT CASSRDSFSGNTIYF
TRBJ1-1 TRBV5-5 . many TGTGCCAGCAGCTTGGCCGGTGGCTCTGAAGCTTTCTTT CASSLAGGSEAFF
TRBJ2-1 TRBV20-1 . many TGCAGTGCCCCATTAGGGGGCTCCTACAATGAGCAGTTCTTC CSAPLGGSYNEQFF
TRBJ2-3 TRBV12-3/TRBV12-4 TRBD2 many TGTGCCAGCAGTTTAGAACTAGCGGGGGGGTTAGATACGCAGTATTTT CASSLELAGGLDTQYF
TRBJ2-2 TRBV6-5 . many TGTGCCAGCAGTTCGGTGATGACGAACACCGGGGAGCTGTTTTTT CASSSVMTNTGELFF
TRBJ1-1 TRBV29-1 TRBD1 many TGCAGCGCTCCCGGGCAGGGGGCGTCTGAAGCTTTCTTT CSAPGQGASEAFF
TRBJ2-1 TRBV4-1 TRBD1 once TGCGCCAGCAGCCAGACCCGGACAGGGTGGACCGGGGACAATGAGCAGTTCTTC CASSQTRTGWTGDNEQFF
TRBJ2-7 TRBV4-1 TRBD2 many TGCGCCAGCAGCCCGGCGAGGGCGGGGGGGCCTTCCGAGCAGTACTTC CASSPARAGGPSEQYF
TRBJ2-2 TRBV12-3/TRBV12-4 . medium-sized TGTGCCAGCAGAGGCAGACCCGCGAACACCGGGGAGCTGTTTTTT CASRGRPANTGELFF
TRBJ2-5 TRBV28 . many TGTGCCAGCAGCCAACCCAAAAAAGAGACCCAGTACTTC CASSQPKKETQYF
TRBJ2-2 TRBV11-3 TRBD1 many TGTGCCAGCAGCCAAGGGACAGGCCTTGGCGGGGAGCTGTTTTTT CASSQGTGLGGELFF
TRBJ1-6 TRBV6-1 . many TGTGCCAGCAGTGAAGAGGTCCTAGTGAATTCACCCCTCCACTTT CASSEEVLVNSPLHF
TRBJ1-1 TRBV7-9 . few TGTGCCAGCAGACAACTTCTTACCGGGGAGGTTATGACTGAAGCTTTCTTT CASRQLLTGEVMTEAFF
TRBJ2-5 TRBV5-1 . many TGCGCCAGCAGCTCTACTAGCACGGGAAAGACCCAGTACTTC CASSSTSTGKTQYF
TRBJ2-2 TRBV12-3/TRBV12-4 . many TGTGCCAGCAGCCCACCTAACACCGGGGAGCTGTTTTTT CASSPPNTGELFF
TRBJ2-7 TRBV18 . many TGTGCCAGCTCACCGGACGTTGATCTCTACGAGCAGTACTTC CASSPDVDLYEQYF
TRBJ2-7 TRBV20-1 . . TGCAGTGCTACTGGGCGTACAGGGACCTGCGAGCAGTACTTC CSATGRTGTCEQYF
TRBJ2-7 TRBV12-3/TRBV12-4 . many TGTGCCAGCAGTTTTGATATGCAGGGGACCTACGAGCAGTACTTC CASSFDMQGTYEQYF
TRBJ1-1 TRBV28 . many TGTGCCACGAATACGGGGGGCGCTATGAACACTGAAGCTTTCTTT CATNTGGAMNTEAFF
TRBJ2-5 TRBV5-1 . many TGCGCCAGCTGGACGGGACCGACCTTTCTGGGGACCCAGTACTTC CASWTGPTFLGTQYF
TRBJ1-2 TRBV5-1 . many TGCGCCAGCAGCCCACCCGACGTGGCTCTCTATGGCTACACCTTC CASSPPDVALYGYTF
TRBJ2-1 TRBV27 . many TGTGCCAGCAGTATGGGGTCAGGGGTGGATGAGCAGTTCTTC CASSMGSGVDEQFF
TRBJ2-7 TRBV27 TRBD1 many TGTGCCAGCAGGAGGGACAGGGACACCTACGAGCAGTACTTC CASRRDRDTYEQYF